A single sample is the source of the 14 T cell receptor beta chains below, sequenced in a study of OX40 agonist ivuxolimab in advanced cancers. The data were produced by immunoSEQ multiplex PCR, yet TCRdb's version contains in-frame clones alone and is incomplete. The table records about 36,000 clones, 70% to 80% of them present only once. The sample was CD4+ or CD8+ T cells sorted from blood, taken in a trial of the OX40 agonist ivuxolimab. These receptors all come from an adult with an advanced solid tumor such as melanoma, head and neck, liver or kidney cancer.

The chain employs TRBV2 and TRBJ2-3; TRBD1 matches 11 bases. CDR1 and CDR2 (germline): SNHLY, FYNNEI. This CDR3 comprises 16 residues. Germline trimming cut 2 bases from V and 1 base from J; bases unmatched to any gene: 2. CDR3 bases: TGTGCCAGCAGTGAACGGGACAGGGGGGGCACAGATACGCAGTATTTT. Protein: CASSERDRGGTDTQYF.

This chain connects TRBV29-1 to TRBJ2-7; D is unclear. Trimming cost V 6 bases and J 4 bases, with 10 bases left between them. The CDR3 has 11 residues. Per germline, CDR1 SQVTM and CDR2 ANQGSEA. Written as DNA, the CDR3 is TGCAGCGTGCTCATTGGGTACGAGCAGTACGTC. The encoded protein is CSVLIGYEQYV.

The genes are TRBV5-1 and TRBJ1-1; TRBD1 is a possible D gene (6 bases). The germline CDR1 and CDR2 sequences are SGHRS and YFSETQ. CDR3 size: 15 residues. V was pared by 2 bases and J by 0 bases, with 11 bases between. CDR3: CASSFRGRMNTEAFF. The DNA for the CDR3 is TGCGCCAGCAGCTTTCGGGGGCGCATGAACACTGAAGCTTTCTTT.

The J gene is TRBJ1-1, the V gene TRBV18, with no clear D. Looked up from germline, CDR1 is KGHSH and CDR2 is LQKENI. The V and J ends lost 5 bases and 1 base respectively, with 11 bases between them. This CDR3 has 14 residues. Here the CDR3 reads CASSNSNQNTEAFF. The CDR3 region has the DNA TGTGCCAGCTCAAACAGTAACCAGAACACTGAAGCTTTCTTT.

The V and J genes are TRBV9 and TRBJ2-1; TRBD1 or TRBD2 may be the D gene (5 bases each). The CDR3 is made up of 12 amino acids. Trimming stripped 3 bases from V and 8 bases from J, with 9 bases between. CDR1 and CDR2 (germline): SGDLS, YYNGEE. The CDR3, as DNA: TGTGCCAGCAGCGAGAGGGGCGATGAGCAGTTCTTC. Translating it yields CASSERGDEQFF.

This clone has a handful of counts. The J gene is TRBJ2-1, the V gene TRBV5-1; D is uncertain. CDR1 is SGHRS, CDR2 YFSETQ, per germline. Between the trimmed V and J ends, which lost 2 bases and 6 bases, there was a span of 15 bases. The CDR3 is 15 residues long. The CDR3 DNA follows: TGCGCCAGCAGCTTAGCATATCCCGGGCTCAATGAGCAGTTCTTC. It codes for CASSLAYPGLNEQFF.

This chain links TRBV5-1 with TRBJ2-2; 10 positions agree with TRBD1. Trimming cost V 4 bases and J 5 bases; bases outside gene matches: 8. This CDR3 region has 16 residues. Germline V CDR1 and CDR2: SGHRS, YFSETQ. CDR3 coding DNA: TGCGCCAGCAGCCTTTGGACAGGGGGAGGTACCGGGGAGCTGTTTTTT. Residues: CASSLWTGGGTGELFF.

The chain recombines TRBV19 with TRBJ2-7; the D gene is possibly TRBD1 (6 bases). V lost 5 bases and J 6 bases, leaving 17 bases between the germline ends. The CDR3 is 14 residues long. The germline CDR1 and CDR2 sequences are LNHDA and SQIVND (reference sequence). The CDR3 sequence: CASSPGAISGEQYF. The DNA of the CDR3 is TGTGCCAGTAGTCCAGGGGCTATTTCTGGCGAGCAGTACTTC.

The V gene is TRBV6-6, the J gene TRBJ1-1; tentative D call: TRBD1 (6 bases). Germline V gene lookup returns CDR1 MNHNY and CDR2 SVGAGI (reference sequence). The CDR3 covers 15 residues. Trimming pared 0 bases from V and 3 bases from J, leaving 11 bases between. In nucleotides, the CDR3 is TGTGCCAGCAGTTACTCGATCGAGGGGGACACTGAAGCTTTCTTT. Residues: CASSYSIEGDTEAFF.

This clone was recorded a few times. The chain couples TRBV29-1 to TRBJ1-5; a weak D match, TRBD1 (6 bases). The germline gives CDR1 SQVTM, CDR2 ANQGSEA. With 8 bases removed from V and 11 bases from J, the gap between germline ends came to 25 bases. The CDR3 is 14 residues long. CDR3 in DNA: TGCAGCCCAACCGGGGGGCACGCCGGATCAGCCCAGCATTTT. Its translation: CSPTGGHAGSAQHF.

The chain combines TRBV5-1 with TRBJ2-3, with 10 nucleotides matching TRBD1. CDR1 is SGHRS, CDR2 YFSETQ, per germline. Trimming removed 2 bases from V and 4 bases from J; junction bases left unmatched: 7. The CDR3 runs 16 residues. CDR3 sequence reads: CASSFRIGQGADTQYF. CDR3 nucleotides: TGCGCCAGCAGCTTTAGAATCGGACAGGGGGCAGATACGCAGTATTTT. Using reference TRBV5-1 and TRBJ2-3 for the parts outside the CDR3, the full variable domain is KAGVTQTPRYLIKTRGQQVTLSCSPISGHRSVSWYQQTPGQGLQFLFEYFSETQRNKGNFPGRFSGRQFSNSRSEMNVSTLELGDSALYLCASSFRIGQGADTQYFGPGTRLTVL.

The J gene is TRBJ2-6, the V gene TRBV11-2; D not certain. Germline V gives CDR1 SGHAT, CDR2 FQNNGV. V was pared by 5 bases and J by 5 bases, with 22 bases between. The CDR3 is 18 amino acids. The CDR3: CASSDGKQQQSRANVLTF. CDR3 bases: TGTGCCAGCAGCGACGGCAAACAGCAACAAAGTCGGGCCAACGTCCTGACTTTC. The whole variable domain, remainder taken from reference TRBV11-2 and TRBJ2-6, is EAGVAQSPRYKIIEKRQSVAFWCNPISGHATLYWYQQILGQGPKLLIQFQNNGVVDDSQLPKDRFSAERLKGVDSTLKIQPAKLEDSAVYLCASSDGKQQQSRANVLTFGAGSRLTVL.

The chain joins TRBV2 to TRBJ1-5; D is possibly TRBD1 (5 bases). CDR3 size: 13 residues. Trimming stripped 5 bases from V and 5 bases from J, with 10 bases between. Germline V lookup: CDR1 SNHLY, CDR2 FYNNEI. The CDR3 nucleotides are TGTGCCAGCAGTACGAGAGGGGATCAGCCCCAGCATTTT. Its translation: CASSTRGDQPQHF.

This chain joins TRBV28 and TRBJ1-2; D might be TRBD1 (5 bases). CDR1 and CDR2 from the germline V gene are MDHEN and SYDVKM. The V end was cut by 3 bases, the J end by 2 bases, with 7 bases between. The CDR3 runs to 13 residues. This CDR3 reads CASSLAGNYGYTF. The CDR3 DNA is TGTGCCAGCAGTTTGGCAGGGAACTATGGCTACACCTTC.